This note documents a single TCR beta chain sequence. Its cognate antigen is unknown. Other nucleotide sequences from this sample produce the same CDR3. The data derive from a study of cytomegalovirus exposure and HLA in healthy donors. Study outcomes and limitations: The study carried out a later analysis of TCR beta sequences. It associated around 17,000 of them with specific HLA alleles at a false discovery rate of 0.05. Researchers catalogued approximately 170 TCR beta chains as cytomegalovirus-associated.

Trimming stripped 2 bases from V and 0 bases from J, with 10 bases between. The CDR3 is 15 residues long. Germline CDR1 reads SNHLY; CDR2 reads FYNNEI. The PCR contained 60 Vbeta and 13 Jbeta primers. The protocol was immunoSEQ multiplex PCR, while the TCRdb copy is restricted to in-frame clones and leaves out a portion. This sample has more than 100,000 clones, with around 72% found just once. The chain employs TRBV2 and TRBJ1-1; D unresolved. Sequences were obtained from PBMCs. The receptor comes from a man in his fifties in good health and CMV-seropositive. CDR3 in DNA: TGTGCCAGCAGTGAATTGGGCCGACTGAACACTGAAGCTTTCTTT. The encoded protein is CASSELGRLNTEAFF.